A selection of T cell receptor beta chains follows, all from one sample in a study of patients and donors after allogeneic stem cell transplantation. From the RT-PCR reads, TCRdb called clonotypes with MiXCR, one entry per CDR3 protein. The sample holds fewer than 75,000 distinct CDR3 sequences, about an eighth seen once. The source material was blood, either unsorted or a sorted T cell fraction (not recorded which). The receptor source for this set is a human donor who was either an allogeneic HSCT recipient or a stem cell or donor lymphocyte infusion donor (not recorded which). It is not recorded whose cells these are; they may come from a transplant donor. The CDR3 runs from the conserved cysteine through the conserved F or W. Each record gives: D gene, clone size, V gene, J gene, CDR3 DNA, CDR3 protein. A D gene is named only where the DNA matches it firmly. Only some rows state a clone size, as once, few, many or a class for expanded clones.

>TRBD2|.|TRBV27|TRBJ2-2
TGTGCCAGCAGTTATCTAGGGGACGTAGCGGGAGTTTCCGGGGAGCTGTTTTTT
CASSYLGDVAGVSGELFF
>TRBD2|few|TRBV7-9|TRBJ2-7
TGTGCCAGCAGCCCCCGACTAGCGGGGGACTACGAGCAGTACTTC
CASSPRLAGDYEQYF
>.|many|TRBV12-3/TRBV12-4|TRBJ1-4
TGTGCCAGCAGTTTAGCGGTTAGTCATAATGAAAAACTGTTTTTT
CASSLAVSHNEKLFF
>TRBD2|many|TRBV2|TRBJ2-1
TGTGCCAGCAGTGACGCTAGCGGGGTAGCCTACAATGAGCAGTTCTTC
CASSDASGVAYNEQFF
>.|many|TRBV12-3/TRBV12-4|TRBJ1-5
TGTGCCAGCAGTTTGAGCCCCGGGGTAGGAGGGCCCCAGCATTTT
CASSLSPGVGGPQHF
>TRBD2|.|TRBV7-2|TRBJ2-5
TGTGCCAGCAGCCCAATGGGACTAGCGGGAGAAAGGCCGTACTTC
CASSPMGLAGERPYF
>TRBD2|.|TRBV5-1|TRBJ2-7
TGCGCCAGCAGCTCTGGACTAGCGGGAGTCCCCTACGAGCAGTACTTC
CASSSGLAGVPYEQYF
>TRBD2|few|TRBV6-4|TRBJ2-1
TGTGCCAGCAGTGAATCCCCCCTCCGGGAGGAGGCCTTTGAGCAGTTCTTC
CASSESPLREEAFEQFF
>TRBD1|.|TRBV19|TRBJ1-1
TGTACCAGTACTTATAGTCCCGGGACAGGGGGGGCTTTCTTT
CTSTYSPGTGGAFF
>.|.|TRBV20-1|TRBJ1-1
TGCAGTGCTAGGGGGCACACTGAAGCTTTCTTT
CSARGHTEAFF
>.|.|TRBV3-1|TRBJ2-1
TGTGCCAGCAGCCGCAATCAGGGTATCGGTGAGCAGTTCTTC
CASSRNQGIGEQFF
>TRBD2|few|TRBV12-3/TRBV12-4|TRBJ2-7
TGTGCCAGCAGTGTAGCGGGACTCCAATACGAGCAGTACTTC
CASSVAGLQYEQYF
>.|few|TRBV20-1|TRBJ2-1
TGCAGTGCTAGACTCCAGGGACACAATGAGCAGTTCTTC
CSARLQGHNEQFF
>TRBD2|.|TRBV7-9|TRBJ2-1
TGTGCCAGCAGCTTAAAATGGGCGGGAGGTGTGTACAATGAGCAGTTCTTC
CASSLKWAGGVYNEQFF
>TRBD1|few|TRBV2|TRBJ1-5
TGTGCCAGCAGTTTGACAGGGGCGGGGAGCAATCAGCCCCAGCATTTT
CASSLTGAGSNQPQHF
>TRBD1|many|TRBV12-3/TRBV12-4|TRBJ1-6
TGTGCCAGCAGCCAGTCAGGGGGGCGGAATTCACCCCTCCACTTT
CASSQSGGRNSPLHF
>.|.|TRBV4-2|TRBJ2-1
TGTGCCAGCAGCCACCTAGGCCCACTAGCTGCATCTTTCGATGAGCAGTTCTTC
CASSHLGPLAASFDEQFF
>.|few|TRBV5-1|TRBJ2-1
TGCGCCAGCAGCTTGTTGAGGCAGTCCTACAATGAGCAGTTCTTC
CASSLLRQSYNEQFF
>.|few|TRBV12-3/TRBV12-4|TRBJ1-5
TGTGCCAGCAGTTTTCAAACGGGGGGGAGCAATCAGCCCCAGCATTTT
CASSFQTGGSNQPQHF
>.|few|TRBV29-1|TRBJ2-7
TGCAGCGCCTCAGGACTGGGGAGCTCCTACGAGCAGTACTTC
CSASGLGSSYEQYF
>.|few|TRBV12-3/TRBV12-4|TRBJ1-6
TGTGCCAACCCCCGGGGGCACTTT
CANPRGHF
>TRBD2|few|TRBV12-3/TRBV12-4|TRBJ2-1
TGTGCCAGCAGTTCTCCCTCGACTAGCCCCAATTACAATGAGCAGTTCTTC
CASSSPSTSPNYNEQFF
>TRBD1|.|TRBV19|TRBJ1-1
TGTGCCAGTAGTATCCTCCCCGACAGGGGACTGAACACTGAAGCTTTCTTT
CASSILPDRGLNTEAFF
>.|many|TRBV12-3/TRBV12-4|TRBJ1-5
TGTGCCAGCAGTTTAAGGGACACGACGAATCAGCCCCAGCATTTT
CASSLRDTTNQPQHF
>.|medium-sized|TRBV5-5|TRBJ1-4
TGTGCCAGCAGCTTGGGGGGCCAGGAAAAACTGTTTTTT
CASSLGGQEKLFF
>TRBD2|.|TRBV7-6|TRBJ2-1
TGTGCCAGCAGCTTTAGCGGGATAATCAGTGAGCAGTTCTTC
CASSFSGIISEQFF
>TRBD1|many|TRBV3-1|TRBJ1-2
TGTGCCAGCAGCCATGGGGGACAGGGGCATAACTATGGCTACACCTTC
CASSHGGQGHNYGYTF
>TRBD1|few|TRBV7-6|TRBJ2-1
TGTGCCAGCAGCTTAGTAGGGTGGACAGGGGGATCCAATGAGCAGTTCTTC
CASSLVGWTGGSNEQFF
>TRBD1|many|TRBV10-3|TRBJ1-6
TGTGCCAGTACAGGGGGTAGTTCACCCCTCCACTTT
CASTGGSSPLHF
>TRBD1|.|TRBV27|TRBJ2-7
TGTGCCAGCACCCTAACCGGGACAGGGGGCTCCTACGAGCAGTACTTC
CASTLTGTGGSYEQYF
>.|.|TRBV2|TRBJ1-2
TGTGCCAGCAGTGAAGACGCGGCAGGAAACTATGGCTACACCTTC
CASSEDAAGNYGYTF
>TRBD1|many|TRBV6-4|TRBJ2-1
TGTGCCAGCAGTGACGGGCAGGGACAGGAGTACAATGAGCAGTTCTTC
CASSDGQGQEYNEQFF
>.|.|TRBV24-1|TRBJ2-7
TGTGCCACCAGTGATGGAATTAGCGGAATGGGCTACGAGCAGTACTTC
CATSDGISGMGYEQYF
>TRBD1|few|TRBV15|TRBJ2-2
TGTGCCACCAGCCGCGGGCAAACCCTTTGGACAGGCCTCACCGGGGAGCTGTTTTTT
CATSRGQTLWTGLTGELFF
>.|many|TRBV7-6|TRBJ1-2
TGTGCCAGCAGCTTATCCGGAGATAACTATGGCTACACCTTC
CASSLSGDNYGYTF
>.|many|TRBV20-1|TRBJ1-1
TGCAGTGCTAGAGATCTAGGCGGTTTAGTAAGCCCGAACACTGAAGCTTTCTTT
CSARDLGGLVSPNTEAFF
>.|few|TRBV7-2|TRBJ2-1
TGTGCCAGCAGCACTCGGGTAGCAGCCTACAATGAGCAGTTCTTC
CASSTRVAAYNEQFF
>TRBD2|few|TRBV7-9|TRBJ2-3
TGTGCCAGCAGCCCGAGCGGGACCCTCACAGATACGCAGTATTTT
CASSPSGTLTDTQYF
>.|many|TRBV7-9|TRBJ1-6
TGTGCCAGCAGCTTACGGGGGGCTAATTCACCCCTCCACTTT
CASSLRGANSPLHF
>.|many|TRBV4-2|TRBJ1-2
TGTGCCAGCAGCCTAAGGACAGATTATGGCTACACCTTC
CASSLRTDYGYTF
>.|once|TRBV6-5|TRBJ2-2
TGTGCCGTCTACGCCGGGGAGCTGTTTTTT
CAVYAGELFF
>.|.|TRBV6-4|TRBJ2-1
TGTGCCAGCAGCGACGAGACAGAAGCTTCCTACAATGAGCAGTTCTTC
CASSDETEASYNEQFF
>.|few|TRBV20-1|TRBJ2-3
TGCAGTGCTAGAGATCAAGGCTGGGATACGCAGTATTTT
CSARDQGWDTQYF
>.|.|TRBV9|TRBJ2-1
TGTGCCAGCAGCCCTCGACAGGAGGGTGAGCAGTTCTTC
CASSPRQEGEQFF
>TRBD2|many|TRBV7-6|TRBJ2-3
TGTGCCAGCAGCTCGGGAGGGGCTAGCGGAGGTAGCACAGATACGCAGTATTTT
CASSSGGASGGSTDTQYF
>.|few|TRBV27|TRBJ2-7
TGTGCCAGCAGGTACACAGCCATAACCTACGAGCAGTACTTC
CASRYTAITYEQYF
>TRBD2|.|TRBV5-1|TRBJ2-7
TGCGCCAGCAGCTTGGCCCCCCTGTCTAGCGGGAGGGCCATATCCTACGAGCAGTACTTC
CASSLAPLSSGRAISYEQYF
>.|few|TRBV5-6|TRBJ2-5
TGTGCCAGCAGCTTGGTCAGGGGTCGAGAGACCCAGTACTTC
CASSLVRGRETQYF
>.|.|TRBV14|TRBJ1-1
TGTGCCAGCAGCCCCCAACAGGGGAACACTGAAGCTTTCTTT
CASSPQQGNTEAFF
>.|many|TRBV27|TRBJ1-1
TGTGCCAGCAGTTTAAATATCAACACTGAAGCTTTCTTT
CASSLNINTEAFF
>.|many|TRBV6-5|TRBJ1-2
TGTGCCAGCAGTTACGGTCGGGGTGCTAACTATGGCTACACCTTC
CASSYGRGANYGYTF